The sequence of this T cell receptor beta chain was determined in a study of Ad26.COV2.S vaccination and SARS-CoV-2 variants. The overall study: Donor allocation was to the COV1001 Ad26.COV2.S trial arm. Each vaccinee took Ad26.COV2.S intramuscularly, once or twice 56 days apart. General study points: Total responses of T cells may have been underestimated by the analyses of TCR breadth and depth. Breadth measured for non-spike TCRs was similar across vaccine and placebo recipients.

Documented treatment: around 19 received Ad26.COV2.S at low or high dose, single or two shots; about 5 received placebo; per-sample allocation not given. It was on day 63 after the first vaccine or placebo injection that samples were taken. TCRdb's copy holds only in-frame clones and misses some; the assay was immunoSEQ multiplex PCR. The repertoire includes around 320,000 clones, about nine tenths of them detected once, and around 3.6% sits in the top ten. This CDR3 contains 16 residues. Germline CDR1 is SGHDN and CDR2 is FVKESK. Trimming removed 1 base at V and 3 bases at J, with 15 bases between. On this clone itself: The antigen remains unidentified.

The input for sequencing was peripheral blood, taken in a trial of Ad26.COV2.S vaccine versus placebo. This sequence joins TRBV14 and TRBJ2-5, with D perhaps matching TRBD2 (5 bases). The source of this sequence is a person between 18 and 60 years old who received the Ad26.COV2.S COVID-19 vaccine or a placebo. In nucleotides, the CDR3 is TGTGCCAGCAGCCAAGGACCCCCGGCAGCGGAAGAGACCCAGTACTTC. This encodes CASSQGPPAAEETQYF. Filled out from reference TRBV14 and TRBJ2-5, the complete variable domain reads EAGVTQFPSHSVIEKGQTVTLRCDPISGHDNLYWYRRVMGKEIKFLLHFVKESKQDESGMPNNRFLAERTGGTYSTLKVQPAELEDSGVYFCASSQGPPAAEETQYFGPGTRLLVL.